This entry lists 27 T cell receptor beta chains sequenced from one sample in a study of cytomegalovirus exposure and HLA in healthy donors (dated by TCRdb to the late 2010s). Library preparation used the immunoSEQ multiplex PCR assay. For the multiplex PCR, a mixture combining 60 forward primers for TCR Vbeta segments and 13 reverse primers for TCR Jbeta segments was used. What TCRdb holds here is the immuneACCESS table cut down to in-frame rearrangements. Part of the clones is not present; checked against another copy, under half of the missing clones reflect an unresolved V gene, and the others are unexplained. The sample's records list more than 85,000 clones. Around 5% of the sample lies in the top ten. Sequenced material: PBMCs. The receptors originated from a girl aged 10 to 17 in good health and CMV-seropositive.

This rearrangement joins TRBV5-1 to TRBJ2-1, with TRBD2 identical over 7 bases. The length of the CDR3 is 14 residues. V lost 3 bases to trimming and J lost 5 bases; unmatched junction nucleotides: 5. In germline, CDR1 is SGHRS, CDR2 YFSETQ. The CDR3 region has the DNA TGCGCCAGCAGCTCGGGGGAGGGTGACAATGAGCAGTTCTTC. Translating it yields CASSSGEGDNEQFF.

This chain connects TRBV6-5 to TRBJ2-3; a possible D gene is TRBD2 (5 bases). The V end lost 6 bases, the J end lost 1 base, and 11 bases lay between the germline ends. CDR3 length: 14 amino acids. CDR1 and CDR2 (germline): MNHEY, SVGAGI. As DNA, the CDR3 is TGTGCCAGCAGCGGACTCCCAGGCACAGATACGCAGTATTTT. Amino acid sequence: CASSGLPGTDTQYF.

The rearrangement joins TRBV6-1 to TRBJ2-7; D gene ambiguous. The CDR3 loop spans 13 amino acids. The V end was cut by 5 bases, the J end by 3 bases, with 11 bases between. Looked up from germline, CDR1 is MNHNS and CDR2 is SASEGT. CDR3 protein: CASSPPRDYEQYV. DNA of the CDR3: TGTGCCAGCAGTCCACCGCGTGACTACGAGCAGTACGTC.

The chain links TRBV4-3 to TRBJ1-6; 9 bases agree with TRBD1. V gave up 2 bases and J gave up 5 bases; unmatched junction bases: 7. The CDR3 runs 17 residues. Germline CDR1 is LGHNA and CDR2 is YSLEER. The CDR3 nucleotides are TGCGCCAGCAGCCAATCAGGGACAGGGAAACATAATTCACCCCTCCACTTT. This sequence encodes CASSQSGTGKHNSPLHF.

In DNA, the CDR3 is TGTGCCAGCTCCCTTGGTAGTCCCTCCTACGAGCAGTACTTC. Its translation is CASSLGSPSYEQYF. The rearrangement links TRBV27 to TRBJ2-7; D gene uncertain. CDR3 length: 14 residues. The V gene lost 8 bases and the J gene lost 0 bases, with 14 bases spanning the gap. Germline CDR1 reads MNHEY; CDR2 reads SMNVEV (reference sequence).

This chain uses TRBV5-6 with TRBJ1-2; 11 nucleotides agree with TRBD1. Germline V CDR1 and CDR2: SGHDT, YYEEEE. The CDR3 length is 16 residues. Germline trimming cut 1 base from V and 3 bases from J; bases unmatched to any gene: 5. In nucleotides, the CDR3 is TGTGCCAGCAGCTTGTTCGGGACAGGGGGAGACTATGGCTACACCTTC. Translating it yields CASSLFGTGGDYGYTF. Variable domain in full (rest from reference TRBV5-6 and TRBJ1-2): DAGVTQSPTHLIKTRGQQVTLRCSPKSGHDTVSWYQQALGQGPQFIFQYYEEEERQRGNFPDRFSGHQFPNYSSELNVNALLLGDSALYLCASSLFGTGGDYGYTFGSGTRLTVV.

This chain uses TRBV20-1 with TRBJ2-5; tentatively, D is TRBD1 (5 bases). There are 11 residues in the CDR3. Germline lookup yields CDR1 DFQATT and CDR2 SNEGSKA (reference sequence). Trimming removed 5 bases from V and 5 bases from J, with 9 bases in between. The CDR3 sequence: CSAWKGETQYF. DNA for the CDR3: TGCAGTGCTTGGAAGGGGGAGACCCAGTACTTC.

The CDR3 DNA sequence: TGTGCCAGCAGCCAATTGCGGGACTCCCTCTATGGCTACACCTTC. Translation: CASSQLRDSLYGYTF. V usage is TRBV14 and J usage is TRBJ1-2, with D perhaps TRBD1 (5 bases). The CDR3 spans 15 residues. Germline assignment: CDR1 SGHDN and CDR2 FVKESK. V was trimmed by 2 bases and J by 4 bases, leaving 14 bases between them.

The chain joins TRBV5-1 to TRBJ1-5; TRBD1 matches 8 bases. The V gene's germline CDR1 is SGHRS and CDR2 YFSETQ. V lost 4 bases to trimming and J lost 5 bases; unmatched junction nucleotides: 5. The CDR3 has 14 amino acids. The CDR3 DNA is TGCGCCAGCAGCCCAGGGGGCGCGGATCAGCCCCAGCATTTT. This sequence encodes CASSPGGADQPQHF.

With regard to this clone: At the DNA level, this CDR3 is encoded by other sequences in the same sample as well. The CDR3 reads CASSQLTSGQETQYF. The CDR3 DNA reads TGTGCCAGCAGCCAACTGACTAGCGGCCAAGAGACCCAGTACTTC. J is TRBJ2-5 and V is TRBV4-2, with TRBD2 matching 9 bases. Germline lookup yields CDR1 LGHNA and CDR2 YNFKEQ. This CDR3 comprises 15 residues. The V gene end was trimmed by 2 bases and the J gene end by 1 base; junction bases not matched to a gene: 2.

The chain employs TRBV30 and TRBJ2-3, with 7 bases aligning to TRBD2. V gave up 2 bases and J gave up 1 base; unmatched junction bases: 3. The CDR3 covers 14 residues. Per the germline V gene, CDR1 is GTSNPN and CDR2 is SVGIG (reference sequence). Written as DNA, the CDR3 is TGTGCCTGGAGTAGGAGCGGGGGCACAGATACGCAGTATTTT. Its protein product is CAWSRSGGTDTQYF.

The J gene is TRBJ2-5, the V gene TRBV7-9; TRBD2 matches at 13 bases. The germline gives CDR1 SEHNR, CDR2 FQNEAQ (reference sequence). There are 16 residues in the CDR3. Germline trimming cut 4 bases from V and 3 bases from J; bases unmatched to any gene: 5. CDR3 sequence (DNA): TGTGCCAGCAGCTCCCCCGGGACTAGCGGGGAAGAGACCCAGTACTTC. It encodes CASSSPGTSGEETQYF.

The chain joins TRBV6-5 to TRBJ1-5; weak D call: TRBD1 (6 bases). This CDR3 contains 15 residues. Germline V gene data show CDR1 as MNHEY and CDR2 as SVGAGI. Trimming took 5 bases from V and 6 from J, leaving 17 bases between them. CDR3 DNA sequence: TGTGCCAGCAGTGCCCGGTGGGGGGGCGGTCAGCCCCAGCATTTT. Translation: CASSARWGGGQPQHF.

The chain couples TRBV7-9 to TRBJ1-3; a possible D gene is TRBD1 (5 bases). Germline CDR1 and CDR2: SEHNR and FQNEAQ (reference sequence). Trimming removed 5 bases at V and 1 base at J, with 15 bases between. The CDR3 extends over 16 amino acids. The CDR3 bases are TGTGCCAGCAGCCCCGGGGGTATCTATTCTGGAAACACCATATATTTT. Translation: CASSPGGIYSGNTIYF.

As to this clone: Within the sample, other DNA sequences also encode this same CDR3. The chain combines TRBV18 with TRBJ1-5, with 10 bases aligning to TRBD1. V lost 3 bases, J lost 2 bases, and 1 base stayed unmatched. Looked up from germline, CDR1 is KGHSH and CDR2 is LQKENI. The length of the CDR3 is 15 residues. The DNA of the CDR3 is TGTGCCAGCTCACCGGACAGGGGGGGCAATCAGCCCCAGCATTTT. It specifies CASSPDRGGNQPQHF.

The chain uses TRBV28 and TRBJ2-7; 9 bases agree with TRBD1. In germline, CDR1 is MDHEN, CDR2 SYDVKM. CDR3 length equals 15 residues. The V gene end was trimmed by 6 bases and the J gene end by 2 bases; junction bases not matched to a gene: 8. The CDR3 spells CASSQTGGIAYEQYV. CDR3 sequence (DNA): TGTGCCAGCAGCCAAACAGGGGGCATAGCCTACGAGCAGTACGTC.

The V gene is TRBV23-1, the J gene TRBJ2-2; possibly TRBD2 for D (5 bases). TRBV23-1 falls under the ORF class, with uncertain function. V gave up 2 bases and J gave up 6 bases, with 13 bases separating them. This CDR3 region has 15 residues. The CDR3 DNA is TGCGCCAGCAGTCAACGTCGGCAGAGGGCCGGGGAGCTGTTTTTT. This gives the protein CASSQRRQRAGELFF.

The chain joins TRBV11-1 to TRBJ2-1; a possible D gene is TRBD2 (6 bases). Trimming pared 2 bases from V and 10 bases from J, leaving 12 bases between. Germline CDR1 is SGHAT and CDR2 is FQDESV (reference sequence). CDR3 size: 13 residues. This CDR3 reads CASSLRSSAEQFF. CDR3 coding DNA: TGTGCCAGCAGCTTACGCTCTAGCGCCGAGCAGTTCTTC.

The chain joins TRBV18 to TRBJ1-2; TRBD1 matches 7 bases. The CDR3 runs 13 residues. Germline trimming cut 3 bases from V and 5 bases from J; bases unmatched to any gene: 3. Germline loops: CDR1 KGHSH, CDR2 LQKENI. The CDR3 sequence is CASSPGTEYGYTF. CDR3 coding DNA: TGTGCCAGCTCACCCGGGACAGAATATGGCTACACCTTC.

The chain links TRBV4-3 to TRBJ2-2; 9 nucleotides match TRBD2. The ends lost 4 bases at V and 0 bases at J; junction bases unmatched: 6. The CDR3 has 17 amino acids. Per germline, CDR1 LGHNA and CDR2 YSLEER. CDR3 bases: TGCGCCAGCAGCCGAGGGACTAGCCCCACGAACACCGGGGAGCTGTTTTTT. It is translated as CASSRGTSPTNTGELFF.

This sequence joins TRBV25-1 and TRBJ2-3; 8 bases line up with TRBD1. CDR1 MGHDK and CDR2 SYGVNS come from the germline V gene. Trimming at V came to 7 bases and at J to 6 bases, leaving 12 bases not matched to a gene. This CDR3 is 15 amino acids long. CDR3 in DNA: TGTGCCAGCAAGGACAGGGAGGCGGCTGGCGATACGCAGTATTTT. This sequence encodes CASKDREAAGDTQYF.

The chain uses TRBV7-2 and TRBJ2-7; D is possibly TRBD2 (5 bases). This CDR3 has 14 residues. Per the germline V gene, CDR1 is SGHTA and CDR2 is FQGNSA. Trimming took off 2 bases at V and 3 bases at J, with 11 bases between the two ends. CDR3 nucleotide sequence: TGTGCCAGCAGCTTAACCCTCGGGAACTACGAGCAGTACTTC. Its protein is CASSLTLGNYEQYF.

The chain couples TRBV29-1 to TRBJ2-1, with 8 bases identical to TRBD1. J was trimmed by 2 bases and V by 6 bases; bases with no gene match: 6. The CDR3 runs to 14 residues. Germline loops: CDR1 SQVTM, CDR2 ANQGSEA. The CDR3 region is CSVPRTGTYNEQFF. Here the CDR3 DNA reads TGCAGCGTCCCTCGGACAGGGACCTACAATGAGCAGTTCTTC.

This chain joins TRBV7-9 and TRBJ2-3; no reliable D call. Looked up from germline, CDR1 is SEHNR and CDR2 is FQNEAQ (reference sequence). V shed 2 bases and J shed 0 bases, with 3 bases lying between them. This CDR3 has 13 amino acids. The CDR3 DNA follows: TGTGCCAGCAGCTTACATAGCACAGATACGCAGTATTTT. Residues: CASSLHSTDTQYF.

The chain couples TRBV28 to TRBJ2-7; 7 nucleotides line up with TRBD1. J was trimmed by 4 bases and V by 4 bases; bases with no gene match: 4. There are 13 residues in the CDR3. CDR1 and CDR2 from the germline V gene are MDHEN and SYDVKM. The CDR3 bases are TGTGCCAGCAGTTACTCACAGGGGTACGAGCAGTACGTC. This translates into CASSYSQGYEQYV.

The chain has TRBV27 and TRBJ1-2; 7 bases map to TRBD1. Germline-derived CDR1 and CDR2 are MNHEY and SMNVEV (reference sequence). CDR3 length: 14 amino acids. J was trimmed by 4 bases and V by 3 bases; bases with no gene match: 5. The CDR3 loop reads CASSFAGGSYGYTF. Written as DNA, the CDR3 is TGTGCCAGCAGTTTTGCAGGGGGGTCCTATGGCTACACCTTC.

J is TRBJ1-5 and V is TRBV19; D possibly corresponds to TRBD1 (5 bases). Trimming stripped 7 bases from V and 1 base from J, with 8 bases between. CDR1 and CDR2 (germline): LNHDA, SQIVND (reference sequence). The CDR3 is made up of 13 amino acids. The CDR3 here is CASKGQSNQPQHF. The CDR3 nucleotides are TGTGCCAGTAAGGGGCAGAGCAATCAGCCCCAGCATTTT.